Following are 17 T cell receptor beta chains from one sample sequenced in a study of T cell repertoires in cytomegalovirus infection. TCRdb called the reads again in MiXCR, with one record for every CDR3 protein. This table holds 85,000 to 120,000 distinct CDR3 sequences, 15% to 20% found once. Sequenced: PBMCs. The receptors derive from a human donor in good health (CMV status not recorded). Some clones in this sample may be carry-over from other donors' samples.

This clonotype was recorded many times. V is TRBV12-3 or TRBV12-4 and J is TRBJ2-3; maybe TRBD1 (6 bases). The CDR3 has 15 amino acids. The V end was cut by 6 bases, the J end by 3 bases, with 16 bases between. The CDR3 region is CASSYWRRGTDTQYF. The CDR3, as DNA: TGTGCCAGCAGCTACTGGCGCAGGGGAACAGATACGCAGTATTTT.

This chain joins TRBV28 and TRBJ1-5, with 7 bases matching TRBD1. Germline CDR1 MDHEN, CDR2 SYDVKM. The CDR3 is made up of 14 amino acids. V dropped 6 bases and J dropped 1; count of bases not matched to a gene: 3. The chain's CDR3 is CASSQGGSNQPQHF. CDR3 nucleotides: TGTGCCAGCAGCCAGGGGGGAAGCAATCAGCCCCAGCATTTT.

This clonotype was detected a few times. The gene calls are TRBV14 and TRBJ1-1; D uncertain. CDR1 is SGHDN, CDR2 FVKESK, per germline. The CDR3 is made up of 13 amino acids. V gave up 1 base and J gave up 1 base, with 4 bases separating them. The CDR3 loop reads CASSQGANTEAFF. The CDR3 DNA reads as TGTGCCAGCAGCCAAGGGGCGAACACTGAAGCTTTCTTT.

In this sample, this clonotype turned up a few times. V gene TRBV20-1 combines with J gene TRBJ2-3, with D unresolved. The germline gives CDR1 DFQATT, CDR2 SNEGSKA (reference sequence). The V gene lost 8 bases and the J gene lost 1 base, with 10 bases spanning the gap. The CDR3 has 12 amino acids. CDR3 sequence reads: CSPQDGTDTQYF. Here the CDR3 DNA reads TGCAGTCCTCAGGACGGCACAGATACGCAGTATTTT.

This chain links TRBV5-1 with TRBJ1-5; D not certain. This CDR3 spans 14 amino acids. The ends were cut back, 2 bases at V and 3 bases at J, with 9 bases in the middle. CDR1 is SGHRS and CDR2 is YFSETQ in the germline V gene. The CDR3 coding sequence is TGCGCCAGCAGCTTTGGAGGGAACAATCAGCCCCAGCATTTT. Protein product: CASSFGGNNQPQHF. Combining the CDR3 with reference TRBV5-1 and TRBJ1-5 gives the whole variable domain KAGVTQTPRYLIKTRGQQVTLSCSPISGHRSVSWYQQTPGQGLQFLFEYFSETQRNKGNFPGRFSGRQFSNSRSEMNVSTLELGDSALYLCASSFGGNNQPQHFGDGTRLSIL.

This clonotype was detected a few times. V gene TRBV28 combines with J gene TRBJ1-2; D is unresolved. Germline CDR1 and CDR2: MDHEN and SYDVKM. V gave up 4 bases and J gave up 8 bases, with 11 bases separating them. The CDR3 extends over 12 amino acids. The CDR3 region is CASSSRLGGYTF. The DNA for the CDR3 is TGTGCCAGCAGTTCCAGACTGGGGGGCTACACCTTC.

This chain connects TRBV20-1 to TRBJ2-3; TRBD2 agrees at 9 bases. The length of the CDR3 is 13 residues. Trimming removed 6 bases from V and 3 bases from J; junction bases left unmatched: 4. Germline V gene lookup returns CDR1 DFQATT and CDR2 SNEGSKA (reference sequence). The chain's CDR3 is CSAWTSETDTQYF. The CDR3 coding sequence is TGCAGTGCCTGGACTAGCGAAACAGATACGCAGTATTTT.

The rearrangement joins TRBV29-1 to TRBJ2-2; D unresolved. V was pared by 4 bases and J by 3 bases, with 12 bases between. CDR3 length equals 14 residues. CDR1 is SQVTM and CDR2 is ANQGSEA in the germline V gene. Here the CDR3 reads CSVAVYRDTGELFF. CDR3 bases: TGCAGCGTTGCTGTTTACCGAGACACCGGGGAGCTGTTTTTT.

This clonotype has more than one count but fewer than ten. The chain couples TRBV2 to TRBJ1-1, with TRBD1 as a possible D gene (5 bases). V was cut by 7 bases and J by 1 base, with 13 bases left in between. The germline V gene has CDR1 SNHLY and CDR2 FYNNEI. This CDR3 has 14 amino acids. The CDR3: CASTGTDRNTEAFF. In nucleotides, the CDR3 is TGTGCCAGCACCGGAACCGACAGGAACACTGAAGCTTTCTTT.

There are many counts of this clonotype. The chain carries TRBV28 and TRBJ1-1; TRBD1 might be the D (5 bases). The V gene lost 6 bases and the J gene lost 4 bases, with 9 bases spanning the gap. Germline CDR1 MDHEN, CDR2 SYDVKM. The CDR3 extends over 12 amino acids. In DNA, the CDR3 is TGTGCCAGCAGCTTACAGGTCACTGAAGCTTTCTTT. Encoded protein: CASSLQVTEAFF.

This clonotype was counted a few times. The chain links TRBV16 to TRBJ1-5, with a possible D match to TRBD1 (5 bases). V was trimmed by 0 bases and J by 4 bases, leaving 7 bases between them. The germline CDR1 and CDR2 sequences are KGHSY and FQNENV. CDR3 length equals 14 residues. The CDR3 sequence: CASSQSGLNQPQHF. CDR3 bases: TGTGCCAGCAGCCAATCGGGGCTGAATCAGCCCCAGCATTTT. Drawing the rest from reference TRBV16 and TRBJ1-5, the complete variable domain is GEEVAQTPKHLVRGEGQKAKLYCAPIKGHSYVFWYQQVLKNEFKFLISFQNENVFDETGMPKERFSAKCLPNSPCSLEIQATKLEDSAVYFCASSQSGLNQPQHFGDGTRLSIL.

This clonotype was seen many times. V is TRBV7-3 and J is TRBJ2-3, with 7 bases aligning to TRBD1. This CDR3 is built from 15 residues. Trimming removed 4 bases from V and 4 bases from J; junction bases left unmatched: 8. Germline V CDR1 and CDR2: SGHTA, FQGTGA. The CDR3 sequence: CASSYQGVPPDTQYF. For the CDR3, the DNA is TGTGCCAGCAGCTACCAGGGGGTCCCCCCAGATACGCAGTATTTT.

This clonotype was counted many times. V is TRBV6-6 and J is TRBJ2-2; D gene uncertain. Germline loops: CDR1 MNHNY, CDR2 SVGAGI (reference sequence). The CDR3 contains 15 residues. The V end lost 2 bases, the J end lost 3 bases, and 10 bases lay between the germline ends. The CDR3: CASSYQGVYTGELFF. CDR3 bases: TGTGCCAGCAGTTACCAAGGCGTTTACACCGGGGAGCTGTTTTTT.

This clonotype has ten or more counts. This chain joins TRBV7-9 and TRBJ1-2, with a tentative D call TRBD1 (5 bases). CDR3 size: 12 residues. CDR1 and CDR2 from the germline V gene are SEHNR and FQNEAQ (reference sequence). With 4 bases removed from V and 9 bases from J, the gap between germline ends came to 12 bases. As DNA, the CDR3 is TGTGCCAGCAGCTCCAGAGGGGATAGCTACACCTTC. Protein product: CASSSRGDSYTF. Together with reference TRBV7-9 and TRBJ1-2, the CDR3 gives the full variable domain: DTGVSQNPRHKITKRGQNVTFRCDPISEHNRLYWYRQTLGQGPEFLTYFQNEAQLEKSRLLSDRFSAERPKGSFSTLEIQRTEQGDSAMYLCASSSRGDSYTFGSGTRLTVV.

This clonotype has ten or more counts. The chain couples TRBV7-2 to TRBJ2-1; possible D gene TRBD2, 5 bases. There are 12 residues in the CDR3. CDR1 is SGHTA and CDR2 is FQGNSA in the germline V gene. The V gene lost 2 bases and the J gene lost 10 bases, with 9 bases spanning the gap. The CDR3, as DNA: TGTGCCAGCAGCTTATTTCGGGAAGAGCAGTTCTTC. Protein sequence: CASSLFREEQFF. Together with reference TRBV7-2 and TRBJ2-1, the CDR3 gives the full variable domain: GAGVSQSPSNKVTEKGKDVELRCDPISGHTALYWYRQSLGQGLEFLIYFQGNSAPDKSGLPSDRFSAERTGGSVSTLTIQRTQQEDSAVYLCASSLFREEQFFGPGTRLTVL.

A few counts support this clonotype. The chain joins TRBV28 to TRBJ2-7, with D possibly TRBD2 on 5 matching bases. The CDR3 consists of 14 residues. Per germline, CDR1 MDHEN and CDR2 SYDVKM. V lost 7 bases, J lost 2 bases, and 15 bases lay in between. CDR3 DNA sequence: TGTGCCAGCACTGAGGGATACGGAGCCTACGAGCAGTACTTC. This gives the protein CASTEGYGAYEQYF.

This clonotype was observed many times. This chain joins TRBV7-3 and TRBJ2-1, with a tentative D call TRBD2 (5 bases). In germline, CDR1 is SGHTA, CDR2 FQGTGA. Trimming took 2 bases from V and 9 from J, leaving 8 bases between them. The CDR3 covers 12 residues. CDR3 sequence: CASSLRGGEQFF. CDR3 nucleotides: TGTGCCAGCAGCTTACGGGGTGGTGAGCAGTTCTTC.